The sample holds many counts of the clone carrying this T cell receptor (beta chain). The antigen is undetermined. V lost 2 bases and J lost 1, with 13 bases in between. CDR3 length equals 16 residues. The source of the sample is a study of T cells after yellow fever vaccination. The overall study: For low cell numbers, libraries were made with SMART-Seq v4 Ultra Low Input. General observations from the study: It was the secondary response that reached its peak faster, day 5 versus 15, but it was weaker. Across the CD4 and CD8 compartments, a small share of clonotypes was present in both.

Template-switching 5'RACE yielded the TCR cDNA; a universal primer site and UMIs were added in the process. TCRdb independently ran MiXCR on the 5' RACE reads; one entry per CDR3 protein. The profile covers roughly 180,000 distinct CDR3 sequences, with about 6.2% appearing a single time and less than 3% taken by the ten largest. The sequences come from CD4+ T cells sorted from PBMCs, collected on the day of the first yellow fever vaccination. The rearrangement links TRBV12-3 or TRBV12-4 to TRBJ2-3; a weak D match, TRBD1 (6 bases). This clonotype was sampled from a man between 18 and 35 years old who received the YFV17D yellow fever vaccine. CDR3 DNA sequence: TGTGCCAGCAGTTTAAGCAGGGGCTACGGCACAGATACGCAGTATTTT. Protein product: CASSLSRGYGTDTQYF.